A selection of T cell receptor beta chains follows, all from one sample in a study of cytomegalovirus exposure and HLA in healthy donors. Libraries were prepared by immunoSEQ multiplex PCR; TCRdb keeps only in-frame clonotypes and omits some of them. In the table there are approximately 150,000 clones, approximately 80% of which are singletons. Sequences were obtained from PBMCs. These receptors all stem from a man aged 25-45 years in good health and CMV-seronegative. The CDR3 runs from the conserved cysteine through the conserved F or W. The order of the fields is J gene, D gene, clone size, V gene, CDR3 length, CDR3 protein, CDR3 DNA. The D gene is left open where the match is weak. Not every row has a clone size; where given, it reads once, few, many or a size class.

j_call: TRBJ2-7
d_call: NA
clone_size: once
v_call: TRBV30
cdr3_length: 12
cdr3_aa: CAWSKGQFEQYF
cdr3_nt: TGTGCCTGGAGTAAGGGGCAGTTCGAGCAGTACTTC

j_call: TRBJ1-1
d_call: NA
clone_size: NA
v_call: TRBV7-3
cdr3_length: 15
cdr3_aa: CASSLGGVMNTEAFF
cdr3_nt: TGTGCCAGCAGCTTAGGGGGGGTGATGAACACTGAAGCTTTCTTT

j_call: TRBJ1-2
d_call: NA
clone_size: NA
v_call: TRBV7-2
cdr3_length: 13
cdr3_aa: CASSLDLNYGYTF
cdr3_nt: TGTGCCAGCAGCTTAGACCTAAACTATGGCTACACCTTC

j_call: TRBJ2-6
d_call: NA
clone_size: NA
v_call: TRBV5-4
cdr3_length: 15
cdr3_aa: CASSRRDSGANVLTF
cdr3_nt: TGTGCCAGCAGCCGTCGGGACTCTGGGGCCAACGTCCTGACTTTC

j_call: TRBJ1-4
d_call: TRBD1
clone_size: NA
v_call: TRBV7-9
cdr3_length: 16
cdr3_aa: CSSSLDAWTGLGKLFF
cdr3_nt: TGTTCCAGCAGCTTAGACGCGTGGACAGGGCTGGGAAAACTGTTTTTT

j_call: TRBJ2-7
d_call: NA
clone_size: NA
v_call: TRBV6-5
cdr3_length: 15
cdr3_aa: CASSGSGGRPYEQYF
cdr3_nt: TGTGCCAGCAGTGGGTCGGGGGGCCGCCCCTACGAGCAGTACTTC

j_call: TRBJ2-2
d_call: TRBD2
clone_size: NA
v_call: TRBV9
cdr3_length: 15
cdr3_aa: CASSRGGRNTGELFF
cdr3_nt: TGTGCCAGCTCGCGGGGGGGCCGGAACACCGGGGAGCTGTTTTTT

j_call: TRBJ1-1
d_call: TRBD1
clone_size: NA
v_call: TRBV5-1
cdr3_length: 16
cdr3_aa: CASSSTPTGKNTEAFF
cdr3_nt: TGCGCCAGCAGCTCAACCCCGACAGGGAAGAACACTGAAGCTTTCTTT

j_call: TRBJ2-1
d_call: TRBD1
clone_size: NA
v_call: TRBV6-5
cdr3_length: 14
cdr3_aa: CASTPDRGEGEQFF
cdr3_nt: TGTGCCAGCACCCCTGACAGGGGTGAGGGTGAGCAGTTCTTC

j_call: TRBJ2-3
d_call: NA
clone_size: NA
v_call: TRBV6-5
cdr3_length: 15
cdr3_aa: CASLPGLPRGDTQYF
cdr3_nt: TGTGCCAGCTTGCCGGGACTCCCGCGGGGAGATACGCAGTATTTT

j_call: TRBJ2-1
d_call: TRBD2
clone_size: NA
v_call: TRBV14
cdr3_length: 20
cdr3_aa: CASSPNFRTSGRDPHNEQFF
cdr3_nt: TGTGCCAGCAGCCCTAATTTTAGGACTAGCGGGAGGGATCCTCACAATGAGCAGTTCTTC

j_call: TRBJ2-1
d_call: NA
clone_size: NA
v_call: TRBV7-3
cdr3_length: 15
cdr3_aa: CASSLSPGPYNEQFF
cdr3_nt: TGTGCCAGCAGCTTATCCCCAGGGCCATACAATGAGCAGTTCTTC

j_call: TRBJ2-7
d_call: TRBD2
clone_size: NA
v_call: TRBV6-5
cdr3_length: 15
cdr3_aa: CASRGLAGIWYEQYF
cdr3_nt: TGTGCCAGCAGAGGACTAGCGGGAATTTGGTACGAGCAGTACTTC

j_call: TRBJ1-1
d_call: NA
clone_size: NA
v_call: TRBV10-3
cdr3_length: 14
cdr3_aa: CAISGPAGGTEAFF
cdr3_nt: TGTGCCATCAGTGGACCCGCCGGGGGCACTGAAGCTTTCTTT

j_call: TRBJ2-7
d_call: TRBD1
clone_size: NA
v_call: TRBV5-1
cdr3_length: 14
cdr3_aa: CASSPGTGFYEQYF
cdr3_nt: TGCGCCAGCAGTCCCGGGACAGGGTTCTACGAGCAGTACTTC

j_call: TRBJ2-1
d_call: TRBD1
clone_size: NA
v_call: TRBV10-3
cdr3_length: 14
cdr3_aa: CAISGDREGNEQFF
cdr3_nt: TGTGCCATCAGTGGGGACAGGGAAGGTAATGAGCAGTTCTTC

j_call: TRBJ2-2
d_call: NA
clone_size: few
v_call: TRBV5-1
cdr3_length: 15
cdr3_aa: CASSLAGGHTGELFF
cdr3_nt: TGCGCCAGCAGCTTGGCCGGGGGGCACACCGGGGAGCTGTTTTTT

j_call: TRBJ2-1
d_call: TRBD1
clone_size: NA
v_call: TRBV7-2
cdr3_length: 15
cdr3_aa: CASSPYRGSYNEQFF
cdr3_nt: TGTGCCAGCAGCCCCTACAGGGGGTCCTACAATGAGCAGTTCTTC

j_call: TRBJ2-2
d_call: TRBD2
clone_size: NA
v_call: TRBV10-2
cdr3_length: 15
cdr3_aa: CASSDGGGRTGELFF
cdr3_nt: TGCGCCAGCAGTGATGGGGGGGGTCGGACCGGGGAGCTGTTTTTT

j_call: TRBJ1-1
d_call: TRBD1
clone_size: NA
v_call: TRBV11-2
cdr3_length: 15
cdr3_aa: CASSFGTGSGTEAFF
cdr3_nt: TGTGCCAGCAGCTTCGGGACAGGGTCGGGAACTGAAGCTTTCTTT

j_call: TRBJ2-5
d_call: NA
clone_size: NA
v_call: TRBV7-9
cdr3_length: 14
cdr3_aa: CASSLGGGQETQYF
cdr3_nt: TGTGCCAGCAGCTTGGGAGGGGGCCAAGAGACCCAGTACTTC

j_call: TRBJ2-7
d_call: TRBD2
clone_size: NA
v_call: TRBV30
cdr3_length: 12
cdr3_aa: CAWDGGAYEQYF
cdr3_nt: TGTGCCTGGGACGGGGGGGCCTACGAGCAGTACTTC

j_call: TRBJ2-2
d_call: TRBD1
clone_size: NA
v_call: TRBV4-1
cdr3_length: 14
cdr3_aa: CASSRDREIGELFF
cdr3_nt: TGCGCCAGCAGTAGGGACAGGGAAATCGGGGAGCTGTTTTTT

j_call: TRBJ1-4
d_call: NA
clone_size: NA
v_call: TRBV7-9
cdr3_length: 14
cdr3_aa: CASSPGGENEKLFF
cdr3_nt: TGTGCCAGCAGCCCTGGGGGGGAGAATGAAAAACTGTTTTTT

j_call: TRBJ1-2
d_call: NA
clone_size: NA
v_call: TRBV21-1
cdr3_length: 14
cdr3_aa: CASKGIYALWGYTF
cdr3_nt: TGTGCCAGCAAGGGGATTTATGCCCTCTGGGGCTACACCTTC

j_call: TRBJ2-1
d_call: NA
clone_size: NA
v_call: TRBV7-8
cdr3_length: 16
cdr3_aa: CASSPERVSSYNEQFF
cdr3_nt: TGTGCCAGCAGCCCAGAACGGGTGAGCTCCTACAATGAGCAGTTCTTC

j_call: TRBJ2-7
d_call: NA
clone_size: NA
v_call: TRBV6-6
cdr3_length: 12
cdr3_aa: CASSYPEGEQYF
cdr3_nt: TGTGCCAGCAGTTACCCAGAGGGCGAGCAGTACTTC

j_call: TRBJ2-1
d_call: TRBD2
clone_size: NA
v_call: TRBV4-3
cdr3_length: 15
cdr3_aa: CASSPGLAGYNEQFF
cdr3_nt: TGCGCCAGCAGCCCAGGACTAGCGGGCTACAATGAGCAGTTCTTC

j_call: TRBJ2-3
d_call: TRBD2
clone_size: once
v_call: TRBV9
cdr3_length: 16
cdr3_aa: CASSESGTSGSWTQYF
cdr3_nt: TGTGCCAGCAGCGAATCCGGGACTAGCGGGAGTTGGACGCAGTATTTT

j_call: TRBJ2-1
d_call: NA
clone_size: NA
v_call: TRBV5-4
cdr3_length: 14
cdr3_aa: CASSSSDIFNEQFF
cdr3_nt: TGTGCCAGCAGCTCATCGGACATTTTCAATGAGCAGTTCTTC

j_call: TRBJ1-2
d_call: NA
clone_size: NA
v_call: TRBV28
cdr3_length: 13
cdr3_aa: CASSLSQFSGYTF
cdr3_nt: TGTGCCAGCAGTTTATCACAGTTCAGCGGCTACACCTTC

j_call: TRBJ1-1
d_call: NA
clone_size: NA
v_call: TRBV19
cdr3_length: 13
cdr3_aa: CASSRGMNTEAFF
cdr3_nt: TGTGCCAGTAGTCGCGGGATGAACACTGAAGCTTTCTTT

j_call: TRBJ2-2
d_call: TRBD2
clone_size: NA
v_call: TRBV4-1
cdr3_length: 15
cdr3_aa: CASSQQLAATGELFF
cdr3_nt: TGCGCCAGCAGCCAACAGCTAGCGGCTACCGGGGAGCTGTTTTTT

j_call: TRBJ2-2
d_call: NA
clone_size: NA
v_call: TRBV11-3
cdr3_length: 17
cdr3_aa: CASSRSPGTLNTGELFF
cdr3_nt: TGTGCCAGCAGCCGATCGCCCGGGACATTAAACACCGGGGAGCTGTTTTTT

j_call: TRBJ2-1
d_call: NA
clone_size: NA
v_call: TRBV5-1
cdr3_length: 14
cdr3_aa: CASSLVRELNEQFF
cdr3_nt: TGCGCCAGCAGCTTGGTACGGGAACTCAATGAGCAGTTCTTC

j_call: TRBJ2-3
d_call: TRBD2
clone_size: few
v_call: TRBV4-2
cdr3_length: 20
cdr3_aa: CASSQDNGQAGGPRTDTQYF
cdr3_nt: TGTGCCAGCAGCCAAGATAATGGCCAAGCGGGAGGGCCGAGGACAGATACGCAGTATTTT

j_call: TRBJ2-1
d_call: TRBD2
clone_size: NA
v_call: TRBV9
cdr3_length: 15
cdr3_aa: CASSPGGGERNEQFF
cdr3_nt: TGTGCCAGCAGCCCCGGGGGAGGGGAGAGGAATGAGCAGTTCTTC

j_call: TRBJ1-4
d_call: TRBD1
clone_size: NA
v_call: TRBV7-9
cdr3_length: 16
cdr3_aa: CASRHNPGQGQEKLFF
cdr3_nt: TGTGCCAGCAGACACAACCCGGGACAGGGTCAGGAAAAACTGTTTTTT

j_call: TRBJ2-1
d_call: NA
clone_size: NA
v_call: TRBV7-2
cdr3_length: 12
cdr3_aa: CASSLERNEQFF
cdr3_nt: TGTGCCAGCAGCTTGGAGAGAAATGAGCAGTTCTTC

j_call: TRBJ1-6
d_call: TRBD1
clone_size: NA
v_call: TRBV10-1
cdr3_length: 16
cdr3_aa: CASSEGTGGVRSPLHF
cdr3_nt: TGCGCCAGCAGTGAGGGGACAGGGGGCGTGAGGTCACCCCTCCACTTT

j_call: TRBJ1-4
d_call: NA
clone_size: NA
v_call: TRBV30
cdr3_length: 14
cdr3_aa: CAWSVHWRNEKLFF
cdr3_nt: TGTGCCTGGAGTGTACACTGGAGGAATGAAAAACTGTTTTTT

j_call: TRBJ2-6
d_call: NA
clone_size: NA
v_call: TRBV5-1
cdr3_length: 19
cdr3_aa: CASSLDYRGPSSGANVLTF
cdr3_nt: TGCGCCAGCAGCTTGGATTATAGGGGCCCTTCCTCTGGGGCCAACGTCCTGACTTTC

j_call: TRBJ2-5
d_call: TRBD1
clone_size: once
v_call: TRBV7-9
cdr3_length: 15
cdr3_aa: CASSRRQGYEETQYF
cdr3_nt: TGTGCCAGCAGCCGGCGACAGGGGTATGAAGAGACCCAGTACTTC

j_call: TRBJ1-3
d_call: TRBD1
clone_size: NA
v_call: TRBV6-1
cdr3_length: 13
cdr3_aa: CASTLGTENTIYF
cdr3_nt: TGTGCCAGCACCCTTGGGACAGAAAACACCATATATTTT

j_call: TRBJ2-3
d_call: NA
clone_size: NA
v_call: TRBV7-3
cdr3_length: 16
cdr3_aa: CASSPHGGKGTDTQYF
cdr3_nt: TGTGCCAGCAGCCCCCACGGCGGGAAAGGCACAGATACGCAGTATTTT

j_call: TRBJ2-3
d_call: TRBD1
clone_size: few
v_call: TRBV5-4
cdr3_length: 18
cdr3_aa: CASSLLGQGVSSTDTQYF
cdr3_nt: TGTGCCAGCAGCTTATTGGGACAGGGGGTTTCTAGCACAGATACGCAGTATTTT

j_call: TRBJ2-2
d_call: NA
clone_size: NA
v_call: TRBV19
cdr3_length: 14
cdr3_aa: CASSMIADTGELFF
cdr3_nt: TGTGCCAGTAGTATGATAGCTGACACCGGGGAGCTGTTTTTT

j_call: TRBJ1-2
d_call: NA
clone_size: NA
v_call: TRBV6-5
cdr3_length: 10
cdr3_aa: CATYRSGYTF
cdr3_nt: TGTGCCACTTACCGAAGCGGCTACACCTTC

j_call: TRBJ2-7
d_call: NA
clone_size: NA
v_call: TRBV6-1
cdr3_length: 15
cdr3_aa: CASRDLVVNSYEQYF
cdr3_nt: TGTGCCAGCAGAGACTTAGTCGTCAATTCCTACGAGCAGTACTTC

j_call: TRBJ2-5
d_call: TRBD2
clone_size: NA
v_call: TRBV5-1
cdr3_length: 16
cdr3_aa: CASSNGLAGVGETQYF
cdr3_nt: TGCGCCAGCAGCAACGGACTAGCGGGAGTAGGAGAGACCCAGTACTTC

j_call: TRBJ2-1
d_call: NA
clone_size: NA
v_call: TRBV29-1
cdr3_length: 12
cdr3_aa: CSGHRSTNEQFF
cdr3_nt: TGCAGCGGCCATAGGAGTACGAATGAGCAGTTCTTC

j_call: TRBJ1-1
d_call: TRBD1
clone_size: NA
v_call: TRBV2
cdr3_length: 15
cdr3_aa: CASSDRTGVNTEAFF
cdr3_nt: TGTGCCAGCAGTGATCGTACAGGGGTGAACACTGAAGCTTTCTTT